This entry describes one T cell receptor (beta chain). The data were produced by immunoSEQ multiplex PCR, yet TCRdb's version contains in-frame clones alone and is incomplete. In the table there are 90,000 to 95,000 clones, around 88% of which are singletons. This sample is part of a study of blood T cell repertoires in COVID-19. This TCR was recovered from a woman aged 70 to 79 with acute or convalescent COVID-19. Sequenced input: peripheral blood.

The CDR3 here is CASSLQGANSPLHF. CDR3 bases: TGTGCCAGCAGCTTGCAGGGGGCTAATTCACCCCTCCACTTT. This chain uses TRBV5-6 with TRBJ1-6; 8 bases map to TRBD1. The CDR3 has 14 amino acids. In germline, CDR1 is SGHDT, CDR2 YYEEEE. V lost 1 base to trimming and J lost 6 bases; unmatched junction nucleotides: 0.